Listed here are 11 T cell receptor beta chains from one sample, sequenced in a study of CD8+CD57+ T cells in acquired aplastic anemia. Genomic DNA served as template for TCR beta VDJ and CDR3 profiling. From the reads, TCRdb called clonotypes with MiXCR, one entry per CDR3 protein. Among approximately 40,000 distinct CDR3 sequences listed, 63% were seen once. For sequencing, patients were chosen who had shown expansion of CD8+CD57+ cells by flow cytometry. Sequenced sample: sorted CD4+, CD8+, or CD8+CD57+ T cells (not recorded which) from PBMCs. These receptors all come from a human donor with aplastic anemia.

The chain is built from TRBV30 and TRBJ1-1; D might be TRBD1 (6 bases). The germline V and J ends were trimmed by 3 bases and 4 bases, with 15 bases remaining between them. Germline CDR1 and CDR2: GTSNPN and SVGIG (reference sequence). This CDR3 comprises 14 residues. The CDR3 region is CAWRWGGRGTEAFF. The DNA of the CDR3 is TGTGCCTGGAGGTGGGGGGGCAGAGGCACTGAAGCTTTCTTT.

The chain recombines TRBV19 with TRBJ2-2, with a possible D match to TRBD1 (5 bases). The V gene lost 4 bases and the J gene lost 8 bases, with 8 bases spanning the gap. Germline lookup yields CDR1 LNHDA and CDR2 SQIVND (reference sequence). This CDR3 is built from 12 residues. CDR3 nucleotides: TGTGCCAGTAGTACGTACAGGGGGGAGCTGTTTTTT. Translation gives CASSTYRGELFF.

The rearrangement links TRBV9 to TRBJ1-2, with D unclear. This CDR3 spans 14 amino acids. CDR1 and CDR2 from the germline V gene are SGDLS and YYNGEE. V lost 0 bases and J 8 bases, leaving 14 bases between the germline ends. The CDR3 sequence: CASSVDLGAEGYTF. The CDR3 DNA sequence: TGTGCCAGCAGCGTAGATCTGGGCGCGGAGGGCTACACCTTC.

Notes on this clonotype: Being one base from a much bigger clone, this may be a read error. The rearrangement uses TRBV7-8 and TRBJ2-7; weak D call: TRBD2 (5 bases). Germline CDR1 SGHVS, CDR2 FQNEAQ. CDR3 length: 15 residues. The CDR3 spells CVSSYLTGSSYEQYF. For the CDR3, the DNA is TGTGTCAGCAGTTACTTGACTGGGAGCTCCTACGAGCAGTACTTC.

This clonotype was recorded at least ten times. The chain combines TRBV20-1 with TRBJ2-3; 7 bases align to TRBD2. V was clipped by 1 base and J by 5 bases; unmatched bases: 3. The V gene's germline CDR1 is DFQATT and CDR2 SNEGSKA (reference sequence). This CDR3 is 13 amino acids long. CDR3 DNA: TGCAGTGCTAGAGGGCTAGCGGAAGATACGCAGTATTTT. Protein product: CSARGLAEDTQYF.

The chain carries TRBV7-9 and TRBJ2-1, with 7 positions matching TRBD2. CDR3 length equals 12 residues. Trimming at V came to 4 bases and at J to 8 bases, leaving 2 bases not matched to a gene. Looked up from germline, CDR1 is SEHNR and CDR2 is FQNEAQ (reference sequence). Here the CDR3 reads CASSSLAYEQFF. Here the CDR3 DNA reads TGTGCCAGCAGCTCACTAGCGTATGAGCAGTTCTTC.

A few counts support this clonotype. The rearrangement links TRBV20-1 to TRBJ2-3; D is uncertain. V was trimmed by 3 bases and J by 3 bases, leaving 4 bases between them. The CDR3 is 11 residues long. Germline V gene lookup returns CDR1 DFQATT and CDR2 SNEGSKA (reference sequence). CDR3 nucleotide sequence: TGCAGTGCTAGGGTGACAGATACGCAGTATTTT. Translated, it gives CSARVTDTQYF.

This clonotype was seen once. The chain couples TRBV2 to TRBJ1-2; a weak D match, TRBD1 (5 bases). CDR1 SNHLY and CDR2 FYNNEI come from the germline V gene. Between the trimmed V and J ends, which lost 1 base and 6 bases, there was a span of 15 bases. The CDR3 length is 15 residues. CDR3 nucleotides: TGTGCCAGCAGTGAAGTCCAAAGGGGCGTCGATGGCTACACCTTC. Its translation: CASSEVQRGVDGYTF.

V is TRBV9 and J is TRBJ1-6; 9 nucleotides align to TRBD1. The length of the CDR3 is 15 residues. Unmatched junction bases numbered 9, after V lost 5 bases and J lost 9 bases. Looked up from germline, CDR1 is SGDLS and CDR2 is YYNGEE. The CDR3 sequence is CASSYAQGAFSPLHF. CDR3 DNA: TGTGCCAGCAGTTACGCACAGGGGGCCTTTTCACCCCTCCACTTT.

This clonotype has just a few counts. The V gene is TRBV25-1, the J gene TRBJ1-2, with D unclear. Trimming pared 5 bases from V and 8 bases from J, leaving 18 bases between. The germline CDR1 and CDR2 sequences are MGHDK and SYGVNS. The CDR3 runs to 14 residues. CDR3 bases: TGTGCCAGCAGTACCCCCGGAGGGTTCTGGGGCTACACCTTC. This translates into CASSTPGGFWGYTF.

The chain recombines TRBV5-1 with TRBJ1-1; D not resolved. Trimming shortened V by 4 bases and J by 1 base, and 11 bases separated the two germline ends. Germline CDR1 SGHRS, CDR2 YFSETQ. The CDR3 spans 14 residues. CDR3 region: CASSPSGPNTEAFF. The CDR3, as DNA: TGCGCCAGCAGCCCCTCCGGGCCGAACACTGAAGCTTTCTTT.